Listed here are 13 T cell receptor beta chains from one sample, sequenced in a study of OX40 agonist ivuxolimab in advanced cancers. Measured with immunoSEQ multiplex PCR; TCRdb has only the in-frame clones, and not every one. The data hold about 83,000 clones, with 91% observed a single time. The sequenced sample was CD4+ or CD8+ T cells sorted from blood, obtained in a trial of the OX40 agonist ivuxolimab. The receptors originated from an adult with an advanced solid tumor such as melanoma, head and neck, liver or kidney cancer.

The genes are TRBV29-1 and TRBJ1-1, with a possible D match to TRBD1 (5 bases). Germline V gene data show CDR1 as SQVTM and CDR2 as ANQGSEA. Trimming took 3 bases from V and 0 from J, leaving 8 bases between them. The CDR3 is 13 amino acids. CDR3 loop: CSVDGGMNTEAFF. The CDR3 region has the DNA TGCAGCGTTGACGGGGGGATGAACACTGAAGCTTTCTTT.

The chain employs TRBV4-3 and TRBJ1-6; D might be TRBD1 (5 bases). The CDR3 is 18 residues long. Per the germline V gene, CDR1 is LGHNA and CDR2 is YSLEER. With 4 bases removed from V and 10 bases from J, the gap between germline ends came to 26 bases. The CDR3 loop reads CASSPGVWGMGSRSPLHF. The CDR3 DNA follows: TGCGCCAGCAGCCCAGGTGTATGGGGGATGGGGAGTCGGTCACCCCTCCACTTT.

The CDR3 DNA is TGTGCCAGCAGTCTAGCGGGTCAAACAGATACGCAGTATTTT. It specifies CASSLAGQTDTQYF. The rearrangement links TRBV6-1 to TRBJ2-3, with TRBD2 matching over 8 bases. CDR3 length: 14 residues. The junction had 4 bases not matched to a gene; V was cut back by 5 bases and J by 3 bases. Germline V gives CDR1 MNHNS, CDR2 SASEGT.

The chain joins TRBV4-1 to TRBJ2-1; the match to TRBD2 covers 10 bases. The V gene end was trimmed by 4 bases and the J gene end by 8 bases; junction bases not matched to a gene: 5. CDR3 length equals 14 residues. Germline V gene lookup returns CDR1 MGHRA and CDR2 YSYEKL. For the CDR3, the DNA is TGCGCCAGCAGCCTATTAGCGGGAGGTTATGAGCAGTTCTTC. Translated, it gives CASSLLAGGYEQFF.

CDR3 amino acids: CASRHTGAPIYEQYF. Here the CDR3 DNA reads TGTGCCAGCAGACATACAGGGGCCCCTATCTACGAGCAGTACTTC. This chain joins TRBV13 and TRBJ2-7; TRBD1 aligns across 7 bases. The germline V gene encodes CDR1 PRHDT and CDR2 FYEKMQ (reference sequence). The CDR3 has 15 residues. Trimming cost V 6 bases and J 3 bases; bases outside gene matches: 11.

This chain joins TRBV28 and TRBJ1-4; D not resolved. The CDR3 is 11 amino acids. Germline CDR1 reads MDHEN; CDR2 reads SYDVKM. Trimming took off 5 bases at V and 11 bases at J, with 9 bases between the two ends. The CDR3 region has the DNA TGTGCCAGCAGTCCTAGGGTCAAACTGTTTTTT. Residues: CASSPRVKLFF.

This chain connects TRBV27 to TRBJ2-3, with 7 bases fitting TRBD1. The CDR3 sequence is 15 residues long. Trimming at V came to 2 bases and at J to 0 bases, leaving 2 bases not matched to a gene. The germline gives CDR1 MNHEY, CDR2 SMNVEV (reference sequence). CDR3 DNA sequence: TGTGCCAGCAGTTTAGGACAGGCTAGCACAGATACGCAGTATTTT. This encodes CASSLGQASTDTQYF.

This sequence joins TRBV28 and TRBJ1-4; D gene uncertain. Germline CDR1 MDHEN, CDR2 SYDVKM. Trimming shortened V by 2 bases and J by 12 bases, and 19 bases separated the two germline ends. The CDR3 spans 15 residues. The CDR3 nucleotides read TGTGCCAGCAGTTTAATTTACTCTCGCGCCCCCCAACTGTTTTTT. This translates into CASSLIYSRAPQLFF.

The CDR3 protein is CASSFSGSNYGYTF. In nucleotides, the CDR3 is TGTGCCAGCAGTTTCTCCGGATCTAACTATGGCTACACCTTC. The chain uses TRBV27 and TRBJ1-2, with D unresolved. Germline lookup yields CDR1 MNHEY and CDR2 SMNVEV (reference sequence). V was pared by 3 bases and J by 0 bases, with 8 bases between. The CDR3 extends over 14 amino acids.

J is TRBJ1-3 and V is TRBV10-3; the match to TRBD1 covers 8 bases. Losses at the gene ends were 10 bases for V and 4 bases for J; bases not matched to a gene: 12. CDR1 and CDR2 from the germline V gene are ENHRY and SYGVKD. CDR3 size: 15 residues. The CDR3 sequence: CATQGTGDPGNTIYF. In nucleotides, the CDR3 is TGTGCCACCCAGGGGACAGGCGATCCGGGAAACACCATATATTTT.

The J gene is TRBJ2-5, the V gene TRBV7-5; the table assigns TRBD2, which was not confirmed against the DNA. TRBV7-5 is an annotated pseudogene. The CDR3 loop spans 15 amino acids. CDR3 in amino acids: CARSFRTEGKETQYF. CDR3 DNA: TGTGCCAGAAGCTTTCGAACGGAGGGCAAGGAGACCCAGTACTTC.

The chain carries TRBV29-1 and TRBJ1-5; no clear D gene. V was trimmed by 4 bases and J by 0 bases, leaving 13 bases between them. Germline CDR1 and CDR2: SQVTM and ANQGSEA. CDR3 size: 15 residues. The CDR3 loop reads CSVAADANSNQPQHF. The CDR3 DNA is TGCAGCGTTGCGGCCGATGCCAATAGCAATCAGCCCCAGCATTTT. The whole variable domain, filled in from reference TRBV29-1 and TRBJ1-5, reads SAVISQKPSRDICQRGTSLTIQCQVDSQVTMMFWYRQQPGQSLTLIATANQGSEATYESGFVIDKFPISRPNLTFSTLTVSNMSPEDSSIYLCSVAADANSNQPQHFGDGTRLSIL.

The rearrangement links TRBV7-2 to TRBJ1-1; D gene unclear. This CDR3 is 14 amino acids long. The germline V and J ends were trimmed by 5 bases and 0 bases, with 10 bases remaining between them. Germline loops: CDR1 SGHTA, CDR2 FQGNSA. The CDR3 here is CASSPEEVNTEAFF. As DNA, the CDR3 is TGTGCCAGCAGCCCGGAAGAGGTGAACACTGAAGCTTTCTTT.